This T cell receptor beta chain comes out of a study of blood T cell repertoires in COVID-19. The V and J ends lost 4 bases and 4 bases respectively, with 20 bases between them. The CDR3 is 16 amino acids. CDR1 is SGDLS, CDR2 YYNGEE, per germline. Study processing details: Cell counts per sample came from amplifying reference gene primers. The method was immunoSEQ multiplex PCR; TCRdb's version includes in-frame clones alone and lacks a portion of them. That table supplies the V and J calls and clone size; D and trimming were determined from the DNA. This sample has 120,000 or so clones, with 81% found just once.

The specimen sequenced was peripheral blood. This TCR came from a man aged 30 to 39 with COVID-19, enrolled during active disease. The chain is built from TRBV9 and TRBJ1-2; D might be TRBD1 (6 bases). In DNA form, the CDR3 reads TGTGCCAGCAGCCCCCAGGGGCAGGACATTACCTATGGCTACACCTTC. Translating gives CASSPQGQDITYGYTF.